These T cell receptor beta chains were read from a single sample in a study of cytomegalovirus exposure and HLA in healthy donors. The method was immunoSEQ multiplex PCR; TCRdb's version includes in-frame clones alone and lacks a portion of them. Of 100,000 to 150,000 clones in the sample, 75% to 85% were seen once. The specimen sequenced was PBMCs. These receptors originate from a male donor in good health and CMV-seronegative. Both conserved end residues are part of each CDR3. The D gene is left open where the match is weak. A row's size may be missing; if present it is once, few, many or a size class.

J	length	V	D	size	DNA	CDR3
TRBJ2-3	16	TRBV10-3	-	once	TGTGCCATCAGTGAGTCCCTAGCAACAAGCACAGATACGCAGTATTTT	CAISESLATSTDTQYF
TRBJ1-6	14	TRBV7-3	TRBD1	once	TGTGCCAGCAGCTTACGACAGGGCGAGTCACCCCTCCACTTT	CASSLRQGESPLHF
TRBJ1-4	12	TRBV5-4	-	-	TGTGCCAGCAGCTTGCTGGGGGGAAAACTGTTTTTT	CASSLLGGKLFF
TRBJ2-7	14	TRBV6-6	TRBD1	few	TGTGCCAGCACCTCAACCGGGACAGGGAACGAGCAGTACTTC	CASTSTGTGNEQYF
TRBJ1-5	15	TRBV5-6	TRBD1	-	TGTGCCAGCAGCTTAACCCAGGGGGCTGGGCAGCCCCAGCATTTT	CASSLTQGAGQPQHF
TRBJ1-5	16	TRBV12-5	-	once	TGTGCTAGTGGTTTGGAACAGGGTGGGGGAAGACAGCCCCAGCATTTT	CASGLEQGGGRQPQHF
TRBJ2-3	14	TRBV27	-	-	TGTGCCAGCAGTTTATCAGGGGGGGTAGATACGCAGTATTTT	CASSLSGGVDTQYF
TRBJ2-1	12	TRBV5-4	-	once	TGTGCCAGCAGCCTCCCGGACTCCGAGCAGTTCTTC	CASSLPDSEQFF
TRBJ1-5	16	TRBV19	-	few	TGTGCCAGTAGTATCCCAAAACAGGGAAGGGGTCAGCCCCAGCATTTT	CASSIPKQGRGQPQHF
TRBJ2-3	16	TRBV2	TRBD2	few	TGTGCCAGCGCGGGACTAGCGGGGGGGTACACAGATACGCAGTATTTT	CASAGLAGGYTDTQYF
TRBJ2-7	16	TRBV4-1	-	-	TGCGCCAGCAGCCAAGAGATTTCAGGACACTACTACGAGCAGTACTTC	CASSQEISGHYYEQYF
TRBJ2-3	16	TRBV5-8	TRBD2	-	TGTGCCAGCAGCTTGGAGGGGCGGGGGAGCACAGATACGCAGTATTTT	CASSLEGRGSTDTQYF
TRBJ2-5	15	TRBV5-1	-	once	TGCGCCAGCAGCTTGGCAGGGAACCCCCAAGAGACCCAGTACTTC	CASSLAGNPQETQYF
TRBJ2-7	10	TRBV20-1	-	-	TGCAGTGCCACCGGGAACGAGCAGTACTTC	CSATGNEQYF
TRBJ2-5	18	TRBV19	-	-	TGTGCCAGTAGTATAGATCTCGGACTCGTACCAGGACAAGAGACCCAGTACTTC	CASSIDLGLVPGQETQYF
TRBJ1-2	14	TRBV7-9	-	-	TGTGCCAGCAGCCCCGTGCTTGCGGACTATGGCTACACCTTC	CASSPVLADYGYTF